Shown below are 9 T cell receptor beta chains from a single sample sequenced in a study of cytomegalovirus exposure and HLA in healthy donors listed by TCRdb under 2017. Library generation was performed with the immunoSEQ multiplex PCR assay. TCRdb limited this immuneACCESS table to in-frame rearrangements with V and J called. A share of clones is missing; checked studies link under half to unresolved V genes, and the rest is unexplained. The sample table lists 150,000 to 200,000 clones, 84% of them with a count of one. The ten largest clones take up around 6.7% of the sample. The source material was PBMCs. The receptor source for this set is a young man in good health and CMV-seropositive.

The chain employs TRBV13 and TRBJ2-5, with TRBD1 matching over 10 bases. The CDR3 runs 17 residues. Germline-derived CDR1 and CDR2 are PRHDT and FYEKMQ (reference sequence). After removal of 5 bases from V and 1 base from J, the junction contained 10 bases not matched to a gene. CDR3 loop: CASSERGTGAFQETQYF. In nucleotides, the CDR3 is TGTGCCAGCAGCGAAAGGGGGACAGGGGCCTTCCAAGAGACCCAGTACTTC.

The chain carries TRBV27 and TRBJ2-2; TRBD2 aligns across 12 bases. This CDR3 is built from 19 residues. V lost 5 bases, J lost 6 bases, and 16 bases stayed unmatched. CDR1 is MNHEY and CDR2 is SMNVEV in the germline V gene (reference sequence). CDR3 amino acids: CASSTPGLAGVGSAGELFF. In DNA, the CDR3 is TGTGCCAGCAGTACTCCGGGACTAGCGGGCGTCGGGTCCGCCGGGGAGCTGTTTTTT.

The genes are TRBV27 and TRBJ1-5; D possibly corresponds to TRBD1 (6 bases). The CDR3 totals 17 residues. Germline-derived CDR1 and CDR2 are MNHEY and SMNVEV (reference sequence). The V end was cut by 6 bases, the J end by 1 base, with 19 bases between. CDR3 region: CASSELPTGYSNQPQHF. The CDR3 bases are TGTGCCAGCAGCGAACTACCTACAGGGTACAGCAATCAGCCCCAGCATTTT.

V is TRBV4-3 and J is TRBJ2-7; maybe TRBD2 (6 bases). The V end lost 0 bases, the J end lost 0 bases, and 15 bases lay between the germline ends. Germline lookup yields CDR1 LGHNA and CDR2 YSLEER. CDR3 size: 17 residues. CDR3 coding DNA: TGCGCCAGCAGCCAAGAGGGGGACTGGCAGAGCTCCTACGAGCAGTACTTC. This gives the protein CASSQEGDWQSSYEQYF.

This sequence joins TRBV6-5 and TRBJ2-1; 8 nucleotides align to TRBD2. V dropped 4 bases and J dropped 6; count of bases not matched to a gene: 5. This CDR3 is 14 amino acids long. Germline CDR1 is MNHEY and CDR2 is SVGAGI. The CDR3: CASSWGSGSNEQFF. The CDR3 DNA is TGTGCCAGCAGTTGGGGGAGCGGGAGCAATGAGCAGTTCTTC.

V usage is TRBV4-3 and J usage is TRBJ2-3; D gene uncertain. Per the germline V gene, CDR1 is LGHNA and CDR2 is YSLEER. V lost 4 bases to trimming and J lost 3 bases, with 14 bases between them. This CDR3 contains 15 residues. The CDR3 sequence is CASSPEARWTDTQYF. In DNA, the CDR3 is TGCGCCAGCAGCCCAGAGGCCCGTTGGACAGATACGCAGTATTTT.

This chain connects TRBV4-3 to TRBJ2-1; 8 bases align to TRBD2. Germline loops: CDR1 LGHNA, CDR2 YSLEER. The CDR3 is 17 residues long. With 1 base clipped from V and 2 bases from J, the junction kept 7 bases outside the gene matches. The CDR3 region has the DNA TGCGCCAGCAGCCAAGCGGAGACTAGCGAGGCCTACAATGAGCAGTTCTTC. It specifies CASSQAETSEAYNEQFF.

This rearrangement joins TRBV29-1 to TRBJ2-2, with a possible D match to TRBD1 (6 bases). V was shortened by 6 bases and J by 6 bases, with 14 bases between the two germline ends. The length of the CDR3 is 13 residues. The V gene's germline CDR1 is SQVTM and CDR2 ANQGSEA. The CDR3 spells CSVPGDGSGELFF. CDR3 in DNA: TGCAGCGTCCCAGGGGATGGGTCCGGGGAGCTGTTTTTT.

The rearrangement joins TRBV7-6 to TRBJ1-3; TRBD1 agrees at 7 bases. After removal of 5 bases from V and 3 bases from J, the junction contained 4 bases not matched to a gene. Germline CDR1 SGHVS, CDR2 FNYEAQ. The CDR3 extends over 14 amino acids. The CDR3 spells CASSPGGYGNTIYF. The CDR3 nucleotides read TGTGCCAGCAGCCCAGGGGGTTATGGAAACACCATATATTTT.